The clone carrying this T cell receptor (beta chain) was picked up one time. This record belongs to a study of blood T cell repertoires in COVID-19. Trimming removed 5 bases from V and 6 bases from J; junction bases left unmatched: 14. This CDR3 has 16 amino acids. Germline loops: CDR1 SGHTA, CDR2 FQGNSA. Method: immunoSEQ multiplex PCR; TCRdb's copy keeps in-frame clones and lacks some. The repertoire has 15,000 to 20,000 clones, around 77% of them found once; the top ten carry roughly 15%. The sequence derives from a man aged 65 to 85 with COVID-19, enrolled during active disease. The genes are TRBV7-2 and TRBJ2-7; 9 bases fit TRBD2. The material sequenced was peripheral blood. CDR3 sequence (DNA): TGTGCCAGCAGCAATGGGCCTAGCGGGAAGACAGGCGAGCAGTACTTC. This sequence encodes CASSNGPSGKTGEQYF.